One sample yielded the 20 T cell receptor beta chains listed below, sequenced in a study of blood T cell repertoires in COVID-19. This table comes from immunoSEQ multiplex PCR, and its TCRdb copy is limited to in-frame clones, with some not included. Altogether 7,500 to 9,000 clones are present, around 80% being singletons, with the ten largest covering roughly 10%. Sequencing input: peripheral blood. The receptors originated from a human donor in a cohort sampled during active COVID-19.

The V call is TRBV5-4, the J call TRBJ2-7; D call uncertain. Trimming took 1 base from V and 5 from J, leaving 4 bases between them. In germline, CDR1 is SGHNT, CDR2 YYREEE (reference sequence). The CDR3 contains 11 residues. CDR3 coding DNA: TGTGCCAGCAGCTTGAGCAACGAGCAGTACTTC. Encoded protein: CASSLSNEQYF.

This chain uses TRBV6-5 with TRBJ1-6; D perhaps matches TRBD1 (5 bases). The V end was cut by 6 bases, the J end by 14 bases, with 20 bases between. Germline CDR1 is MNHEY and CDR2 is SVGAGI. CDR3 length: 14 amino acids. This CDR3 reads CASSRPGRSEALHF. CDR3 nucleotides: TGTGCCAGCAGCCGCCCAGGGCGCAGTGAGGCCCTCCACTTT.

This chain connects TRBV11-2 to TRBJ2-7, with no clear D. Germline assignment: CDR1 SGHAT and CDR2 FQNNGV. The CDR3 spans 14 residues. V gave up 7 bases and J gave up 5 bases, with 18 bases separating them. The CDR3 bases are TGTGCCAGCAACCCCCATACAGTAAAAAACGAGCAGTACTTC. Protein: CASNPHTVKNEQYF.

The V gene is TRBV10-3, the J gene TRBJ1-2; D is ambiguous. Trimming shortened V by 4 bases and J by 7 bases, and 19 bases separated the two germline ends. The V gene's germline CDR1 is ENHRY and CDR2 SYGVKD. There are 15 residues in the CDR3. CDR3 loop: CAISGILEGSSGYTF. CDR3 nucleotide sequence: TGTGCCATCAGTGGAATATTAGAGGGATCTTCTGGCTACACCTTC.

In nucleotides, the CDR3 is TGTGCCAGCAGACCCAGACAGGACTTGAACACTGAAGCTTTCTTT. Residues: CASRPRQDLNTEAFF. The rearrangement links TRBV27 to TRBJ1-1, with D possibly TRBD1 on 6 matching bases. The CDR3 extends over 15 amino acids. Deletions cut 6 bases from V and 0 bases from J, with 14 bases between. Germline lookup yields CDR1 MNHEY and CDR2 SMNVEV (reference sequence).

J is TRBJ2-5 and V is TRBV4-3; D is possibly TRBD1 (5 bases). Deletions cut 4 bases from V and 4 bases from J, with 10 bases between. The V gene's germline CDR1 is LGHNA and CDR2 YSLEER. The CDR3 spans 13 residues. In DNA, the CDR3 is TGCGCCAGCAGCCTAGATAGGGGAGAGACCCAGTACTTC. It encodes CASSLDRGETQYF.

This sequence joins TRBV6-5 and TRBJ2-7; TRBD2 matches 8 bases. The germline gives CDR1 MNHEY, CDR2 SVGAGI. This CDR3 spans 15 amino acids. V was pared by 5 bases and J by 0 bases, with 6 bases of the junction left unmatched. The CDR3 DNA reads TGTGCCAGCAGTACGGGGGGGACAAACTCCTACGAGCAGTACTTC. Translated, it gives CASSTGGTNSYEQYF.

This chain links TRBV7-8 with TRBJ2-2; D may be TRBD2 (5 bases). Germline CDR1 is SGHVS and CDR2 is FQNEAQ. The CDR3 totals 16 residues. V was trimmed by 1 base and J by 1 base, leaving 10 bases between them. The DNA of the CDR3 is TGTGCCAGCAGCTTAGGAGGGCCAGGGAACACCGGGGAGCTGTTTTTT. This sequence encodes CASSLGGPGNTGELFF.

This sequence joins TRBV27 and TRBJ1-6; possible D gene TRBD1, 5 bases. CDR3 length: 14 amino acids. V lost 6 bases and J 5 bases, leaving 11 bases between the germline ends. Germline CDR1 reads MNHEY; CDR2 reads SMNVEV (reference sequence). The DNA of the CDR3 is TGTGCCAGCAGCGCAGGGTACAATAATTCACCCCTCCACTTT. The encoded protein is CASSAGYNNSPLHF.

The V call is TRBV30, the J call TRBJ2-3, with unresolved D. The CDR3 sequence is 13 residues long. Between the trimmed V and J ends, which lost 2 bases and 5 bases, there was a span of 11 bases. Per germline, CDR1 GTSNPN and CDR2 SVGIG (reference sequence). The CDR3 DNA reads TGTGCCTGGAGTCTAGAGGTGTTAGATACGCAGTATTTT. This translates into CAWSLEVLDTQYF. The entire variable domain, with the rest obtained from reference TRBV30 and TRBJ2-3, is as follows: SQTIHQWPATLVQPVGSPLSLECTVEGTSNPNLYWYRQAAGRGLQLLFYSVGIGQISSEVPQNLSASRPQDRQFILSSKKLLLSDSGFYLCAWSLEVLDTQYFGPGTRLTVL.

This rearrangement joins TRBV4-3 to TRBJ1-1, with no clear D. Trimming pared 0 bases from V and 0 bases from J, leaving 8 bases between. CDR3 length: 15 residues. Germline CDR1 and CDR2: LGHNA and YSLEER. CDR3 region: CASSQEAGLNTEAFF. DNA of the CDR3: TGCGCCAGCAGCCAAGAAGCAGGTCTGAACACTGAAGCTTTCTTT.

The chain recombines TRBV3-1 (or the pseudogene TRBV3-2) with TRBJ2-6; D is unresolved. The germline V gene has CDR1 LGHDT and CDR2 YNNKEL (reference sequence). The CDR3 is made up of 15 amino acids. With 1 base removed from V and 0 bases from J, the gap between germline ends came to 4 bases. In nucleotides, the CDR3 is TGTGCCAGCAGCCAAGCCATCTCTGGGGCCAACGTCCTGACTTTC. Its protein is CASSQAISGANVLTF.

The chain is built from TRBV9 and TRBJ2-2, with 11 bases fitting TRBD2. Germline CDR1 reads SGDLS; CDR2 reads YYNGEE. With V trimmed by 2 bases and J by 7 bases, 4 bases remained unmatched. The CDR3 length is 15 residues. The chain's CDR3 is CASSVLAGGLGELFF. In nucleotides, the CDR3 is TGTGCCAGCAGCGTTCTAGCGGGGGGCCTCGGGGAGCTGTTTTTT.

V usage is TRBV4-3 and J usage is TRBJ1-1; TRBD1 might be the D (6 bases). The V and J ends lost 4 bases and 3 bases respectively, with 12 bases between them. CDR1 and CDR2 (germline): LGHNA, YSLEER. The length of the CDR3 is 14 residues. For the CDR3, the DNA is TGCGCCAGCAGCCCTTCACAGGGTCACACTGAAGCTTTCTTT. Translated: CASSPSQGHTEAFF.

The chain carries TRBV9 and TRBJ2-3, with TRBD1 matching 8 bases. The germline V gene has CDR1 SGDLS and CDR2 YYNGEE. V gave up 0 bases and J gave up 0 bases; unmatched junction bases: 3. The CDR3 is made up of 16 amino acids. The CDR3 here is CASSVVGTGSTDTQYF. In DNA form, the CDR3 reads TGTGCCAGCAGCGTAGTAGGGACAGGTAGCACAGATACGCAGTATTTT.

The V and J genes are TRBV28 and TRBJ1-3, with D maybe TRBD1 (6 bases). Per germline, CDR1 MDHEN and CDR2 SYDVKM. The CDR3 has 15 residues. V lost 5 bases to trimming and J lost 3 bases, with 14 bases between them. DNA of the CDR3: TGTGCCAGCAGTCCCCTCAGGGGATATGGAAACACCATATATTTT. It translates to CASSPLRGYGNTIYF.

This rearrangement joins TRBV15 to TRBJ2-4; TRBD1 matches 12 bases. V trimming: 0 bases; J trimming: 9 bases; junction bases outside the gene matches: 9. Germline assignment: CDR1 LNHNV and CDR2 YYDKDF (reference sequence). The CDR3 runs 17 residues. In nucleotides, the CDR3 is TGTGCCACCAGCAGAGAAAGGGACAGGGGGCGTGGAAGCATTCAGTACTTC. This gives the protein CATSRERDRGRGSIQYF.

The chain joins TRBV7-6 to TRBJ2-1, with 7 bases matching TRBD2. The J segment lost 1 base and the V segment lost 3 bases, leaving 9 bases of the junction unmatched. Germline lookup yields CDR1 SGHVS and CDR2 FNYEAQ. CDR3 size: 17 residues. In nucleotides, the CDR3 is TGTGCCAGCAGCTTGAACCCTTGGCGGGGGTCCTACAATGAGCAGTTCTTC. Protein: CASSLNPWRGSYNEQFF.

The J gene is TRBJ2-7, the V gene TRBV9; TRBD2 agrees at 7 bases. The germline gives CDR1 SGDLS, CDR2 YYNGEE. The CDR3 length is 15 residues. The trim removed 4 bases at V and 7 bases at J, leaving 14 bases unmatched. CDR3 bases: TGTGCCAGCAGCCCAGATGGGTGGGCGGGGGAAGAGCAGTACTTC. Its protein product is CASSPDGWAGEEQYF. Full variable domain (missing parts from reference TRBV9 and TRBJ2-7): DSGVTQTPKHLITATGQRVTLRCSPRSGDLSVYWYQQSLDQGLQFLIQYYNGEERAKGNILERFSAQQFPDLHSELNLSSLELGDSALYFCASSPDGWAGEEQYFGPGTRLTVT.

V is TRBV5-8 and J is TRBJ2-5; 7 bases fit TRBD2. J lost 5 bases, V lost 4 bases, and 5 bases had no gene match. The CDR3 consists of 13 residues. CDR1 SGHTS and CDR2 YDEGEE come from the germline V gene. Here the CDR3 DNA reads TGTGCCAGCAGCCTCTACGGGGGGGAGACCCAGTACTTC. Its protein product is CASSLYGGETQYF.